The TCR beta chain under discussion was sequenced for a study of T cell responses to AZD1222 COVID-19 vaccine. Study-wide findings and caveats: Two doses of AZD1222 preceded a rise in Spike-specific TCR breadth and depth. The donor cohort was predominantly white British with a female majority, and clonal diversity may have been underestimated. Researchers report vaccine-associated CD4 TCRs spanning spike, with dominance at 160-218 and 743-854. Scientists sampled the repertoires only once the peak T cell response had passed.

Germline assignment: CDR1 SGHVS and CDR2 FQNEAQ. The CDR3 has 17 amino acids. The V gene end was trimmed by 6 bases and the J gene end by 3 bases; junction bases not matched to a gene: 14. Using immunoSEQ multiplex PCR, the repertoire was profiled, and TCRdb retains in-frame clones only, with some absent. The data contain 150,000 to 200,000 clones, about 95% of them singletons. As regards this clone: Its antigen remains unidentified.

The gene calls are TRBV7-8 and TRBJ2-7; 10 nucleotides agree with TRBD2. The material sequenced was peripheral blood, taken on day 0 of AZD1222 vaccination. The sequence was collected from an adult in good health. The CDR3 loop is CASRLTSGTSELYEQYF. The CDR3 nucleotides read TGTGCCAGCAGACTAACTTCCGGGACTAGCGAGCTCTACGAGCAGTACTTC.